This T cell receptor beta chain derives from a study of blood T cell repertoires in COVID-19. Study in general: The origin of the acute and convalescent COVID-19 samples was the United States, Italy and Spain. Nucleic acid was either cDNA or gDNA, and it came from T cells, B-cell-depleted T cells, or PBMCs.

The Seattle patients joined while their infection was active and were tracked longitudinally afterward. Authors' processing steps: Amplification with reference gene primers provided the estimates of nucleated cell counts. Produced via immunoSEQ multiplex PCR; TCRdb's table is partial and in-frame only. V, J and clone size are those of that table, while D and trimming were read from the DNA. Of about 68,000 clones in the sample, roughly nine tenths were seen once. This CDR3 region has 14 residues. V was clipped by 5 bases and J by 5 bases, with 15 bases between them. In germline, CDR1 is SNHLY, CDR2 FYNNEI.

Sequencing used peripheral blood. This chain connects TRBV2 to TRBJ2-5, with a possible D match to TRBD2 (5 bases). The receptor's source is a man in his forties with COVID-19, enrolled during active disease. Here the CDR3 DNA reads TGTGCCAGCAGTAAGGAGGCCGTTGGGGAGACCCAGTACTTC. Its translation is CASSKEAVGETQYF.